What follows are 21 T cell receptor beta chains derived from one specimen sequenced in a study of T cell responses to AZD1222 COVID-19 vaccine. Generated by immunoSEQ multiplex PCR, the TCRdb table keeps only in-frame clones and is missing some. The table has 150,000 or so clones, approximately 90% seen once. This material consisted of peripheral blood, taken on day 0 of AZD1222 vaccination. These receptors were obtained from an adult in good health.

The rearrangement links TRBV6-5 to TRBJ2-5; D is unclear. The CDR3 covers 12 residues. The V end lost 6 bases, the J end lost 5 bases, and 10 bases lay between the germline ends. Germline lookup yields CDR1 MNHEY and CDR2 SVGAGI. CDR3 nucleotides: TGTGCCAGCAGCCTGGGATGGGAGACCCAGTACTTC. Protein product: CASSLGWETQYF.

This chain uses TRBV27 with TRBJ1-3; D remains unclear. Germline V CDR1 and CDR2: MNHEY, SMNVEV (reference sequence). The CDR3 covers 14 residues. Trimming took off 6 bases at V and 0 bases at J, with 9 bases between the two ends. CDR3 in DNA: TGTGCCAGCAGCCGTGCCCTCTCTGGAAACACCATATATTTT. Translated, it gives CASSRALSGNTIYF.

The chain carries TRBV7-2 and TRBJ1-5; no clear D. CDR1 SGHTA and CDR2 FQGNSA come from the germline V gene. With 2 bases removed from V and 2 bases from J, the gap between germline ends came to 10 bases. The CDR3 has 15 amino acids. CDR3 loop: CASSLQELGNQPQHF. CDR3 DNA: TGTGCCAGCAGCTTACAGGAACTAGGCAATCAGCCCCAGCATTTT.

The chain links TRBV7-6 to TRBJ2-7; weak D call: TRBD1 (6 bases). V was cut by 1 base and J by 1 base, with 11 bases left in between. In germline, CDR1 is SGHVS, CDR2 FNYEAQ. The CDR3 spans 15 residues. The CDR3 protein is CASSLGTDASYEQYF. The CDR3 DNA follows: TGTGCCAGCAGCTTAGGGACAGACGCTTCCTACGAGCAGTACTTC.

The chain employs TRBV5-6 and TRBJ2-7, with 10 bases lining up with TRBD1. This CDR3 is built from 15 residues. Germline V gives CDR1 SGHDT, CDR2 YYEEEE. The junction had 4 bases not matched to a gene; V was cut back by 0 bases and J by 4 bases. Here the CDR3 DNA reads TGTGCCAGCAGCTTGGTCGGGACAGGGGCATACGAGCAGTACTTC. As protein: CASSLVGTGAYEQYF.

This clone was picked up one time. V and J are TRBV6-5 and TRBJ2-6, with D maybe TRBD1 (6 bases). The CDR3 runs 14 residues. Germline lookup yields CDR1 MNHEY and CDR2 SVGAGI. The V and J ends lost 1 base and 10 bases respectively, with 11 bases between them. The CDR3 region has the DNA TGTGCCAGCAGTTACTTGGGGCAGGGGAACGTCCTGACTTTC. Its translation: CASSYLGQGNVLTF.

The V gene is TRBV10-2, the J gene TRBJ1-2; weak D call: TRBD1 (6 bases). V was shortened by 6 bases and J by 2 bases, with 13 bases between the two germline ends. The CDR3 has 14 residues. Germline loops: CDR1 WSHSY, CDR2 SAAADI. The CDR3 spells CASSVRTENYGYTF. In DNA, the CDR3 is TGCGCCAGCAGCGTGAGGACAGAGAACTATGGCTACACCTTC.

The chain employs TRBV19 and TRBJ1-5; unclear D gene. Trimming shortened V by 0 bases and J by 5 bases, and 8 bases separated the two germline ends. The CDR3 spans 14 residues. CDR1 and CDR2 from the germline V gene are LNHDA and SQIVND (reference sequence). The CDR3 is CASSIDDGYQPQHF. The CDR3 DNA is TGTGCCAGTAGTATAGATGATGGGTATCAGCCCCAGCATTTT. The entire variable domain, with the rest obtained from reference TRBV19 and TRBJ1-5, is as follows: DGGITQSPKYLFRKEGQNVTLSCEQNLNHDAMYWYRQDPGQGLRLIYYSQIVNDFQKGDIAEGYSVSREKKESFPLTVTSAQKNPTAFYLCASSIDDGYQPQHFGDGTRLSIL.

The chain carries TRBV3-1 (or the pseudogene TRBV3-2) and TRBJ1-5, with 7 bases aligning to TRBD1. The J segment lost 2 bases and the V segment lost 5 bases, leaving 3 bases of the junction unmatched. From germline, CDR1 is LGHDT and CDR2 YNNKEL (reference sequence). The CDR3 contains 14 residues. In DNA, the CDR3 is TGTGCCAGCAGCTACAGGGGTGGCAATCAGCCCCAGCATTTT. Its translation: CASSYRGGNQPQHF.

This CDR3 reads CASSLGDRVLSEQFF. For the CDR3, the DNA is TGTGCCAGCAGCTTGGGGGACAGGGTATTGAGTGAGCAGTTCTTC. The chain employs TRBV5-5 and TRBJ2-1, with 9 bases identical to TRBD1. This CDR3 has 15 amino acids. The germline V gene has CDR1 SGHKS and CDR2 YYEKEE (reference sequence). V was clipped by 0 bases and J by 9 bases; unmatched bases: 7.

The V gene is TRBV7-3, the J gene TRBJ2-2; D may be TRBD2 (6 bases). The V and J ends lost 5 bases and 6 bases respectively, with 10 bases between them. This CDR3 contains 13 residues. Looked up from germline, CDR1 is SGHTA and CDR2 is FQGTGA. The CDR3 is CASSAPSAGELFF. CDR3 DNA: TGTGCCAGCAGCGCTCCTAGCGCCGGGGAGCTGTTTTTT.

V and J are TRBV5-6 and TRBJ2-7, with 9 bases fitting TRBD1. The germline V gene has CDR1 SGHDT and CDR2 YYEEEE. With 5 bases clipped from V and 4 bases from J, the junction kept 7 bases outside the gene matches. This CDR3 is built from 14 residues. Here the CDR3 reads CASRTGTGSYEQYF. The CDR3 DNA is TGTGCCAGCAGGACCGGGACAGGGTCGTACGAGCAGTACTTC.

The CDR3, as DNA: TGTGCCTGGACCCGGTCCCAGGCTGGTAATTCACCCCTCCACTTT. It specifies CAWTRSQAGNSPLHF. The J gene is TRBJ1-6, the V gene TRBV30, with unresolved D. V lost 4 bases and J lost 6, with 16 bases in between. This CDR3 comprises 15 residues. From germline, CDR1 is GTSNPN and CDR2 SVGIG (reference sequence).

V is TRBV6-2 or TRBV6-3 and J is TRBJ2-7; 8 bases agree with TRBD2. CDR1 is MNHEY and CDR2 is SVGEGT in the germline V gene. Trimming at V came to 5 bases and at J to 5 bases, leaving 8 bases not matched to a gene. The CDR3 is 14 amino acids. The DNA of the CDR3 is TGTGCCAGCAGTGGATCGGGGGGGCGGAACGAGCAGTACTTC. It encodes CASSGSGGRNEQYF.

Here the CDR3 DNA reads TGTGCCAGAAGCGCAGGGTCCGCTCCATATAATTCACCCCTCCACTTT. This gives the protein CARSAGSAPYNSPLHF. The rearrangement joins TRBV5-3 to TRBJ1-6, with TRBD1 as a possible D gene (5 bases). TRBV5-3 qualifies as an ORF whose function is uncertain. V lost 4 bases to trimming and J lost 4 bases, with 15 bases between them. This CDR3 region has 16 residues.

The chain joins TRBV23-1 to TRBJ1-4; perhaps TRBD1 as D (6 bases). TRBV23-1 is an ORF, and what it does is uncertain. This CDR3 spans 16 amino acids. The V end was cut by 6 bases, the J end by 4 bases, with 18 bases between. DNA for the CDR3: TGCGCCAGCAGGCGAAAAGAGGGGGGGGATAATGAAAAACTGTTTTTT. Residues: CASRRKEGGDNEKLFF.

The J gene is TRBJ2-7, the V gene TRBV19; D possibly corresponds to TRBD1 (5 bases). CDR3 length equals 17 residues. The V gene's germline CDR1 is LNHDA and CDR2 SQIVND (reference sequence). V was shortened by 3 bases and J by 4 bases, with 22 bases between the two germline ends. CDR3 region: CASSIEDGLDSSYEQYF. CDR3 in DNA: TGTGCCAGTAGTATTGAGGACGGGCTAGACAGTTCGTACGAGCAGTACTTC.

This rearrangement joins TRBV4-3 to TRBJ1-1; 8 positions match TRBD1. This CDR3 region has 15 residues. The germline V gene encodes CDR1 LGHNA and CDR2 YSLEER. The trim removed 4 bases at V and 6 bases at J, leaving 10 bases unmatched. CDR3 bases: TGCGCCAGCAGCCGAAGACAGGGGTTGGCCGCTGAAGCTTTCTTT. Protein: CASSRRQGLAAEAFF.

The chain has TRBV11-2 and TRBJ2-3, with D unresolved. The length of the CDR3 is 14 residues. Trimming removed 1 base from V and 6 bases from J, with 11 bases in between. The germline V gene encodes CDR1 SGHAT and CDR2 FQNNGV. CDR3 nucleotide sequence: TGTGCCAGCAGCTTAGTTTCCAGCCCCGATACGCAGTATTTT. This encodes CASSLVSSPDTQYF. The full variable domain, completed using reference TRBV11-2 and TRBJ2-3, is EAGVAQSPRYKIIEKRQSVAFWCNPISGHATLYWYQQILGQGPKLLIQFQNNGVVDDSQLPKDRFSAERLKGVDSTLKIQPAKLEDSAVYLCASSLVSSPDTQYFGPGTRLTVL.

The V and J genes are TRBV5-1 and TRBJ2-1; 9 positions agree with TRBD2. CDR1 and CDR2 (germline): SGHRS, YFSETQ. The junction had 10 bases not matched to a gene; V was cut back by 1 base and J by 8 bases. CDR3 length equals 16 residues. The CDR3 loop is CASSLFLWTSVYEQFF. The CDR3, as DNA: TGCGCCAGCAGCTTGTTTTTGTGGACTAGCGTCTATGAGCAGTTCTTC.

This chain joins TRBV7-2 and TRBJ2-1, with 10 positions matching TRBD2. The V and J ends lost 2 bases and 5 bases, in that order; junction bases with no gene match: 9. CDR1 and CDR2 (germline): SGHTA, FQGNSA. This CDR3 is built from 17 residues. This CDR3 is CASSLRASGGLNNEQFF. CDR3 DNA sequence: TGTGCCAGCAGCTTAAGGGCTAGCGGGGGCCTGAACAATGAGCAGTTCTTC.